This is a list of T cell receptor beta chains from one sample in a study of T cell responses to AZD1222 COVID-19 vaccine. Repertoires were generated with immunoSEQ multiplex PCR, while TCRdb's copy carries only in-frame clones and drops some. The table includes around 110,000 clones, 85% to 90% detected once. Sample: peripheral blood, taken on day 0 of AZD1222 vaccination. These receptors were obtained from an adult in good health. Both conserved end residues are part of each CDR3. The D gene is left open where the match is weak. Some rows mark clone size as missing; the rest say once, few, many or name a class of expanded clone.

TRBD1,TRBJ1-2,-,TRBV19,CASTHLDRGHNYTF,TGTGCCAGTACCCACCTGGACAGGGGGCACAACTACACCTTC
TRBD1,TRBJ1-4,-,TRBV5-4,CASSAWTGGGEKLFF,TGTGCCAGCAGCGCGTGGACAGGGGGTGGTGAAAAACTGTTTTTT
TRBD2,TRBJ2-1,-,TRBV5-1,CASSLGSGGGSPEQFF,TGCGCCAGCAGCTTGGGGTCAGGTGGCGGGAGCCCCGAGCAGTTCTTC
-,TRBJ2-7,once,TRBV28,CASSFYRTSYEQYF,TGTGCCAGCAGTTTTTACCGTACTTCCTACGAGCAGTACTTC
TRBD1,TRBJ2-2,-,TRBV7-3,CASSRTGATGELFF,TGTGCCAGCAGCCGGACAGGGGCCACCGGGGAGCTGTTTTTT
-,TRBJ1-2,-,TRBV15,CATSNALAHGYTF,TGTGCCACCAGCAACGCGTTGGCTCATGGCTACACCTTC
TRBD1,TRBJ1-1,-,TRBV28,CAITGEWNTEAFF,TGTGCCATAACAGGGGAATGGAACACTGAAGCTTTCTTT
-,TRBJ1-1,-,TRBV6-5,CASNQKRGGNTEAFF,TGTGCCAGCAATCAAAAACGCGGGGGGAACACTGAAGCTTTCTTT
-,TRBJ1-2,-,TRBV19,CASSISLGNPPGYTF,TGTGCCAGTAGTATTTCCCTCGGGAATCCTCCCGGCTACACCTTC
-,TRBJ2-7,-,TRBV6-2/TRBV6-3,CASSPAYEQYF,TGTGCCAGCAGTCCCGCCTACGAGCAGTACTTC
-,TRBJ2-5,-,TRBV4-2,CASSQGNRAQETQYF,TGTGCCAGCAGCCAAGGCAACAGGGCCCAAGAGACCCAGTACTTC
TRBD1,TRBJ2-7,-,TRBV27,CASTRLGTGGGEQYF,TGTGCCAGCACCCGTCTGGGGACAGGGGGTGGGGAGCAGTACTTC
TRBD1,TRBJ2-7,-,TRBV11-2,CASSASNHRGYEQYF,TGTGCCAGCAGCGCCTCCAACCACAGGGGCTACGAGCAGTACTTC
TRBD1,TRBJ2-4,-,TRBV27,CASSRSGTGGKNIQYF,TGTGCCAGCAGTCGATCCGGGACAGGGGGAAAAAACATTCAGTACTTC
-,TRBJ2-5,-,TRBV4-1,CASSQDEWEETQYF,TGCGCCAGCAGCCAAGATGAGTGGGAAGAGACCCAGTACTTC
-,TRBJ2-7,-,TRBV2,CAGGYTGWNEQYF,TGTGCCGGGGGATATACAGGGTGGAACGAGCAGTACTTC
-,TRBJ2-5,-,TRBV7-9,CASLLLGGPQETQYF,TGTGCCAGCCTCCTCTTGGGGGGACCCCAAGAGACCCAGTACTTC
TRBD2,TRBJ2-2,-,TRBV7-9,CASSHERGGKELFF,TGTGCCAGCAGCCATGAGCGGGGGGGCAAGGAGCTGTTTTTT
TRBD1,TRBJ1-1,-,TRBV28,CASSYRGRGTEAFF,TGTGCCAGCAGTTACAGGGGGAGGGGCACTGAAGCTTTCTTT
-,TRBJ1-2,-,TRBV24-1,CATSKQAGGYTF,TGTGCCACCAGTAAACAGGCGGGCGGCTACACCTTC
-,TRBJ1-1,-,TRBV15,CATSRGVGLGDDTEAFF,TGTGCCACCAGCAGAGGGGTGGGTCTGGGGGACGACACTGAAGCTTTCTTT
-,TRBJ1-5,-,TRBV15,CATSRVGSGQPQHF,TGTGCCACCAGCAGAGTGGGTTCGGGTCAGCCCCAGCATTTT
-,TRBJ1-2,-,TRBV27,CASSLFGGDGYTF,TGTGCCAGCAGTTTATTTGGGGGGGATGGCTACACCTTC
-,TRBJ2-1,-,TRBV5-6,CASSLTGTQSNEQFF,TGTGCCAGCAGCCTCACGGGGACCCAGAGCAATGAGCAGTTCTTC
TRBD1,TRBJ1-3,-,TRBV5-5,CASSLQGQAGNTIYF,TGTGCCAGCAGCCTACAGGGGCAGGCCGGAAACACCATATATTTT
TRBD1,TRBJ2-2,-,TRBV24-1,CATNRGDWSGELFF,TGTGCCACAAACAGGGGGGATTGGTCCGGGGAGCTGTTTTTT